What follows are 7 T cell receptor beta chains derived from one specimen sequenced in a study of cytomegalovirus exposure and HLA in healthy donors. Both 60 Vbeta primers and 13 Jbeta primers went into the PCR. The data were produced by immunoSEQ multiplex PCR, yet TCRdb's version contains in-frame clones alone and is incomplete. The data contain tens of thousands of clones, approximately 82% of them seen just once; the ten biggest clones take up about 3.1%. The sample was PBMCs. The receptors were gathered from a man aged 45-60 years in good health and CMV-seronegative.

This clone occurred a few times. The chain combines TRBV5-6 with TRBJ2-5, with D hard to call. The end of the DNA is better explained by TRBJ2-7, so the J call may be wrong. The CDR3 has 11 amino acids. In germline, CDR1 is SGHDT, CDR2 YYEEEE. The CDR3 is CASSFLYEQYF. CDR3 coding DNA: TGTGCCAGCAGCTTCCTTTACGAGCAGTACTTC.

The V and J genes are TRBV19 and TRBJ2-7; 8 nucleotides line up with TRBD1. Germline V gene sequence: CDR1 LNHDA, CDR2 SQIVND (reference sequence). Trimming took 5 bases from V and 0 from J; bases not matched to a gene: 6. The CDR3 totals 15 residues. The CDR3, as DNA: TGTGCCAGTAGTGCCAGACAGGGGCCCTCCTACGAGCAGTACTTC. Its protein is CASSARQGPSYEQYF.

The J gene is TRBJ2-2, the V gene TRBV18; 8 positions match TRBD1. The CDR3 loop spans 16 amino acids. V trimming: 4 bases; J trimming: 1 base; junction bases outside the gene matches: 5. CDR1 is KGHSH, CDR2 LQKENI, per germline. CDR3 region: CASSRMDRVNTGELFF. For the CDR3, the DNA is TGTGCCAGCTCACGGATGGACAGGGTGAACACCGGGGAGCTGTTTTTT. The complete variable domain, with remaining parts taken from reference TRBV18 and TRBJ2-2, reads NAGVMQNPRHLVRRRGQEARLRCSPMKGHSHVYWYRQLPEEGLKFMVYLQKENIIDESGMPKERFSAEFPKEGPSILRIQQVVRGDSAAYFCASSRMDRVNTGELFFGEGSRLTVL.

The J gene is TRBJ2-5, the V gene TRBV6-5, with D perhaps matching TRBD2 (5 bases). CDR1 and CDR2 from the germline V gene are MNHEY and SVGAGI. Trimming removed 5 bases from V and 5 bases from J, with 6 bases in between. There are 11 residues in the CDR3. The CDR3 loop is CASSRGETQYF. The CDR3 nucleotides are TGTGCCAGCAGTAGAGGGGAGACCCAGTACTTC.

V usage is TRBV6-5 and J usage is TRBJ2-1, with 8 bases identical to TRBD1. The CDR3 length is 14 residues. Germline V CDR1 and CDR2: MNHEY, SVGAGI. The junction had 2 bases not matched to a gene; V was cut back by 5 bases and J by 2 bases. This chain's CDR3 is CASSPGGPYNEQFF. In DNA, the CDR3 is TGTGCCAGCAGTCCAGGGGGCCCCTACAATGAGCAGTTCTTC.

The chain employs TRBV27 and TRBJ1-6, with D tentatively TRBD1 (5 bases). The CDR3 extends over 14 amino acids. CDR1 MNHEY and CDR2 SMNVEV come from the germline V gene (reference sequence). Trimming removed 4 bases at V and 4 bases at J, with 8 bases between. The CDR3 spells CASSSTAYNSPLHF. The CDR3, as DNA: TGTGCCAGCAGTTCGACAGCTTATAATTCACCCCTCCACTTT.

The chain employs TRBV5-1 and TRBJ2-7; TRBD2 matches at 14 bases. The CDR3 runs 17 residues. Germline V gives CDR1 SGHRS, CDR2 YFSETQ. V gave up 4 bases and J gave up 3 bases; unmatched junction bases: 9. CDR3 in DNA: TGCGCCAGCAGCACGGCAACCGGGACTAGCGGGGGCTACGAGCAGTACTTC. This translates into CASSTATGTSGGYEQYF.